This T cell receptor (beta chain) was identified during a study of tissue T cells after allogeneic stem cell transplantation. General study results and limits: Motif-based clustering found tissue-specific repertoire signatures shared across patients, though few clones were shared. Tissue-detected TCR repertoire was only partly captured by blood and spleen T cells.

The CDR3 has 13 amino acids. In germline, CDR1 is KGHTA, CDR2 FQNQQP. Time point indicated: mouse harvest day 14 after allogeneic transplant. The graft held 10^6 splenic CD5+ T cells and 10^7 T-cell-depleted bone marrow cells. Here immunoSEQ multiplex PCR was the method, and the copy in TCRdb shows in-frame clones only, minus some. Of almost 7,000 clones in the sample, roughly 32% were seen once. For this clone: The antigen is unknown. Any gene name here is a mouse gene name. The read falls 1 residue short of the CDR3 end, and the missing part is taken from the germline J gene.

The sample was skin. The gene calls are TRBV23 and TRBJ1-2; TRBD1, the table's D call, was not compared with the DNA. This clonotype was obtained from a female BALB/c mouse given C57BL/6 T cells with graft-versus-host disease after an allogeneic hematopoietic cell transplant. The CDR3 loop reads CSSSQSANSDYTF. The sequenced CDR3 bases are TGCTCCAGCAGTCAATCAGCAAACTCCGACTACACC.